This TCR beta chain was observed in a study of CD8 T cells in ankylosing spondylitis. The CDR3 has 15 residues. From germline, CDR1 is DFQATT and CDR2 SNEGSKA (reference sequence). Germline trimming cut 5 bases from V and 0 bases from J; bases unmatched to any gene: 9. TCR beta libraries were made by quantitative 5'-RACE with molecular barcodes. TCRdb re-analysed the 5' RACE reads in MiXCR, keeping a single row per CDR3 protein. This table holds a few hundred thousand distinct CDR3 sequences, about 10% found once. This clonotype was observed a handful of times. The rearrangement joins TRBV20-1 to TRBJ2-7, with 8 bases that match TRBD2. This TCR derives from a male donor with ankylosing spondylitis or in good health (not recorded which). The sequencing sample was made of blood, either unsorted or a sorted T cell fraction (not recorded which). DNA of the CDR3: TGCAGTGCTCTTCCCTCACTAGCGGCCTCCTACGAGCAGTACTTC. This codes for CSALPSLAASYEQYF.